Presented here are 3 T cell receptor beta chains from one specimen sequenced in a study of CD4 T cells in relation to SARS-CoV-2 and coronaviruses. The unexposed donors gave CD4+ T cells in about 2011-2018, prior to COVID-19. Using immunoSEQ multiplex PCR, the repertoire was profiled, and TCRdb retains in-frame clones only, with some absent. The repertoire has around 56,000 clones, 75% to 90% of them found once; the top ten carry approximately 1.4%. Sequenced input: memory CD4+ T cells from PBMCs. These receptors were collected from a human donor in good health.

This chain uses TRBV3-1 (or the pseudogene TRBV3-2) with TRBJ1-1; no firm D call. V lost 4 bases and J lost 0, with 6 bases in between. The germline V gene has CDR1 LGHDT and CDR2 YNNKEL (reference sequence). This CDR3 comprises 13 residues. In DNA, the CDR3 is TGTGCCAGCAGCCCGGACGTGAACACTGAAGCTTTCTTT. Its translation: CASSPDVNTEAFF.

CDR3 loop: CASSPRRDSGNTIYF. DNA for the CDR3: TGTGCCAGCAGCCCTCGACGGGACTCTGGAAACACCATATATTTT. V and J are TRBV6-2 or TRBV6-3 and TRBJ1-3; no reliable D call. The CDR3 has 15 residues. Germline CDR1 reads MNHEY; CDR2 reads SVGEGT. With 6 bases removed from V and 0 bases from J, the gap between germline ends came to 12 bases.

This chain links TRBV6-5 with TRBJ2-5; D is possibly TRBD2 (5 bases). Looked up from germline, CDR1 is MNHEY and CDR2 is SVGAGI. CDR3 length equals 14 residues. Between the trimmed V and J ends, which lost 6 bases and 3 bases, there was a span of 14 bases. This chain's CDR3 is CASRRTVGEETQYF. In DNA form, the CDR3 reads TGTGCCAGCAGAAGGACTGTGGGAGAAGAGACCCAGTACTTC.